This entry concerns a single TCR beta chain. The clone's antigen remains unknown. No quality values exist for individual bases; no much larger clone is one base distant. The time point label on this specimen signifies: around 28 days on oral tofacitinib. The meaning of the sample's treatment or condition label: oral pan-JAK inhibitor, 5-10 mg twice daily. Lesional scalp punch biopsies and peripheral blood were collected from alopecia areata patients. PBMCs were isolated by density centrifugation and stained for CD3, CD4 and CD8, after which CD4+ and CD8+ T cells were sorted on a FACSAria. This entry is derived from a study of CD8+ T cells in alopecia areata (dated by TCRdb to the late 2010s). Study-level background: The treated patients took part in an open-label pilot trial in which moderate-to-severe alopecia areata was treated with oral tofacitinib at 5 to 10 mg twice daily. The RNA source kit depended on sample type: the PAXgene miRNA kit for fixed scalp, the miRNeasy kit for PBMCs, and the RNeasy kit for mouse skin. The SALT score, which quantifies the percentage of affected scalp surface area, was used to measure disease severity in treated patients. Patients received tofacitinib for 6 to 18 months and were then followed off drug for 6 months to check for delayed response and recurrence. On the human side, TCRbeta sequencing was run on scalp tissue and on sorted CD4+ and CD8+ peripheral blood T cells from healthy controls and from alopecia areata patients with either patchy or totalis/universalis disease. The study used high-throughput TCRbeta sequencing to examine T cell clonal expansion in alopecia areata, in both the C3H/HeJ mouse model and human patients. Patients on tofacitinib were biopsied at baseline and after 4 and 24 weeks of treatment, and several of the patients also had a later scalp biopsy. TCRbeta CDR3 regions were amplified by immunoSEQ multiplex PCR with 35 Vbeta forward and 13 Jbeta reverse primers. Scalp clonality was compared among normal scalp (n=4), patchy alopecia areata scalp (n=8), and alopecia totalis/universalis scalp (n=8).

V is pared back by 4 bases and J by 12 bases, with 19 bases lying between the germline termini. The CDR3 goes from the cysteine to the phenylalanine over 13 residues. Only the CDR3 DNA stays, 39 bases, in frame from base 1. The germline V gene sets CDR1 to SQVTM and CDR2 to ANQGSEA. The library was generated by the immunoSEQ multiplex PCR assay. To provide template for TCR sequencing, every sample had RNA extracted and reverse transcribed into cDNA. First-strand cDNA was synthesized using SuperScript III with a 2:1 mix of oligo-dT and random hexamers. A synthetic immune receptor repertoire was used to measure amplification bias, and any remaining bias was corrected computationally. The published analysis was carried out like this. Raw reads were preprocessed to remove errors, and CDR3 was defined according to IMGT conventions as the region from the conserved cysteine to phenylalanine. Clonality was calculated as 1 minus Shannon entropy normalized by log2 of the number of productive unique TCRs. Whether each scalp clone was CD4 or CD8 was inferred by checking scalp TCRbeta sequences against the CD4 and CD8 repertoires from sorted blood. Sourced from immuneACCESS, this table was stored by TCRdb with only in-frame sequences that have V and J called. A share of the clones is absent; for the studies checked, an unresolved V gene accounts for under half, and the remainder has no known explanation. D and trimming were read from the DNA, whereas the V and J calls and clone size are those reported in that table. Here the sample has about 150,000 clones; 65% occur a single time. The top ten hold roughly 0.99% of the sample.

What the work shows at the level of the full study, not this receptor alone: Because the treated cohort was small and had only one nonresponder, larger studies are needed to examine links between baseline CD8+ expansion and response. Compared with normal scalp, lesional scalp, particularly in alopecia totalis/universalis, had higher clonality and more expanded CD8+ clones, which suggests antigenic drive. TCR sequences shared between patients were less clear than in mice, possibly partly because of HLA diversity in the patient population. With tofacitinib, both scalp clonality and the number of expanded CD8+ clones among the top 100 scalp clones went down significantly. Unlike mouse skin, which is dominated by gammadelta T cells, normal human skin has resident alphabeta T cells that are also sequenced, and this complicates analysis of the scalp TCR repertoire. During tofacitinib treatment, many expanded lesional clones stuck around in both scalp and blood, and this persistence may partly explain why relapse happens after treatment is stopped.

Recombination connected TRBV29-1 to TRBJ2-1; possibly the D gene is TRBD1, per 5 matching bases. The sequences come from CD4+ T cells sorted from blood, collected at week 4, from a patient treated with tofacitinib. This receptor was identified in a human donor with alopecia areata. The CDR3 region has the sequence CSVGGQGKKGQFF. The sequenced DNA is TGCAGCGTTGGCGGTCAGGGAAAAAAGGGGCAGTTCTTC.